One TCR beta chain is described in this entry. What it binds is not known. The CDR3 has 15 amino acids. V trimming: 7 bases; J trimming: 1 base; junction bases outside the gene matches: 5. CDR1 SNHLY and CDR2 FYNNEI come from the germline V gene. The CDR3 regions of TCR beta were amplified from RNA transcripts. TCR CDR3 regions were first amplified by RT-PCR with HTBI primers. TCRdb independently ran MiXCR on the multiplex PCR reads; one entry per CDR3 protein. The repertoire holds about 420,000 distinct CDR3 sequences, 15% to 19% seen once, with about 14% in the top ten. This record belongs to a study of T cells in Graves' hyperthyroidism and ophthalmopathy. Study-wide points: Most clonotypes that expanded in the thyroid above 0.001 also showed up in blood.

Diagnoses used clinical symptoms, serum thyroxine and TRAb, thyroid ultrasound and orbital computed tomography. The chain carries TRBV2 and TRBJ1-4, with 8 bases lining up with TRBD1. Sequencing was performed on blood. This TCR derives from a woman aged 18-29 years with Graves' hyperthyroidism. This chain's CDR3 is CASTGGLRTNEKLFF. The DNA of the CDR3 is TGTGCCAGCACAGGGGGCTTAAGAACTAATGAAAAACTGTTTTTT. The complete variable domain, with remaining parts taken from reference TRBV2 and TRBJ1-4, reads EPEVTQTPSHQVTQMGQEVILRCVPISNHLYFYWYRQILGQKVEFLVSFYNNEISEKSEIFDDQFSVERPDGSNFTLKIRSTKLEDSAMYFCASTGGLRTNEKLFFGSGTQLSVL.